These T cell receptor beta chains were read from a single sample in a study of cytomegalovirus exposure and HLA in healthy donors. Sequencing used immunoSEQ multiplex PCR; TCRdb keeps in-frame clones, though not all of them. Found here are approximately 110,000 clones; the top ten clones hold 3% to 4.5%. Sequenced input: PBMCs. Every receptor here comes from a man aged 18-30 years in good health and CMV-seronegative. CDR3s include the opening cysteine and the closing phenylalanine or tryptophan. A D gene is named only where the DNA matches it firmly.

CDR3nt: TGTGCCAGCAGCCTACTAGCGGGGGTCGGAGAGCAGTACTTC; CDR3aa: CASSLLAGVGEQYF; d_gene: TRBD2; v_gene: TRBV5-8; j_gene: TRBJ2-7
CDR3nt: TGCGCCAGCAGGCTCCGTTTCCAAATAGATGTTAGCGGGAGGGATAACGAGCAGTACTTC; CDR3aa: CASRLRFQIDVSGRDNEQYF; d_gene: TRBD2; v_gene: TRBV5-1; j_gene: TRBJ2-7
CDR3nt: TGTGCCAGCAGTTACTCCCTACAGGGGCTCTACGAGCAGTACTTC; CDR3aa: CASSYSLQGLYEQYF; d_gene: TRBD1; v_gene: TRBV6-5; j_gene: TRBJ2-7
CDR3nt: TGTGCCAGCTCACCGCGGCGGACAGGGGAAAACGAGCAGTACTTC; CDR3aa: CASSPRRTGENEQYF; d_gene: TRBD1; v_gene: TRBV18; j_gene: TRBJ2-7
CDR3nt: TGTGCCAGCAGTGGAGCGGAGACCCCGTTTGGAAACACCATATATTTT; CDR3aa: CASSGAETPFGNTIYF; d_gene: NA; v_gene: TRBV6-1; j_gene: TRBJ1-3
CDR3nt: TGTGCCAGCAGCACTGGGGGGGGAACTGAAGCTTTCTTT; CDR3aa: CASSTGGGTEAFF; d_gene: NA; v_gene: TRBV28; j_gene: TRBJ1-1
CDR3nt: TGTGCCAGCAATAAGCCCCCTGGAAACACCATATATTTT; CDR3aa: CASNKPPGNTIYF; d_gene: NA; v_gene: TRBV2; j_gene: TRBJ1-3
CDR3nt: TGTGCCAGCTCAGCACAGGGGTCCGGGGCCAACGTCCTGACTTTC; CDR3aa: CASSAQGSGANVLTF; d_gene: TRBD1; v_gene: TRBV18; j_gene: TRBJ2-6
CDR3nt: TGTGCCAGCAGTTGGTCGCGGGAGGTATCTGGCGAGCAGTACTTC; CDR3aa: CASSWSREVSGEQYF; d_gene: TRBD2; v_gene: TRBV6-5; j_gene: TRBJ2-7
CDR3nt: TGTGCCAGTAGCCGGGACAGGGCTGCGCCAGCTTTCTTT; CDR3aa: CASSRDRAAPAFF; d_gene: TRBD1; v_gene: TRBV19; j_gene: TRBJ1-1
CDR3nt: TGTGCCAGCAGTAGCTGGGAGACCGGGGGCACTGAAGCTTTCTTT; CDR3aa: CASSSWETGGTEAFF; d_gene: NA; v_gene: TRBV6-5; j_gene: TRBJ1-1
CDR3nt: TGCGCCAGCAGCGTCGGACAGATCCAAGAGACCCAGTACTTC; CDR3aa: CASSVGQIQETQYF; d_gene: NA; v_gene: TRBV5-1; j_gene: TRBJ2-5
CDR3nt: TGTGCCAGCAGCTTAGCGGCAGGTGCCTATGGCTACACCTTC; CDR3aa: CASSLAAGAYGYTF; d_gene: NA; v_gene: TRBV7-2; j_gene: TRBJ1-2
CDR3nt: TGTGCCAGCGTCGAGGGTCCTAATCAGCCCCAGCATTTT; CDR3aa: CASVEGPNQPQHF; d_gene: NA; v_gene: TRBV7-9; j_gene: TRBJ1-5
CDR3nt: TGTGCCAGCAGCCCTAGCGAGGGAGCCAGAAGAGAGACCCAGTACTTC; CDR3aa: CASSPSEGARRETQYF; d_gene: NA; v_gene: TRBV13; j_gene: TRBJ2-5
CDR3nt: TGTGCCAGCAGCCGGCGGGGGAACACCGGGGAGCTGTTTTTT; CDR3aa: CASSRRGNTGELFF; d_gene: NA; v_gene: TRBV5-6; j_gene: TRBJ2-2
CDR3nt: TGTGCCTGGAGCTTGAGTGGTTTATCCTCCTACAATGAGCAGTTCTTC; CDR3aa: CAWSLSGLSSYNEQFF; d_gene: NA; v_gene: TRBV30; j_gene: TRBJ2-1
CDR3nt: TGTGCCAGCAGCTTAGGGGGACAGGTAGCCTACAATGAGCAGTTCTTC; CDR3aa: CASSLGGQVAYNEQFF; d_gene: TRBD1; v_gene: TRBV11-3; j_gene: TRBJ2-1
CDR3nt: TGTGCCAGCAGCGACAACAGGATGAACACTGAAGCTTTCTTT; CDR3aa: CASSDNRMNTEAFF; d_gene: NA; v_gene: TRBV6-1; j_gene: TRBJ1-1
CDR3nt: TGTGCCAGCAACCCCGGGAGGGTCACAGATACGCAGTATTTT; CDR3aa: CASNPGRVTDTQYF; d_gene: TRBD2; v_gene: TRBV9; j_gene: TRBJ2-3
CDR3nt: TGCGCCAGCAGCTTGGGGCCCAGCTCTGGAAACACCATATATTTT; CDR3aa: CASSLGPSSGNTIYF; d_gene: NA; v_gene: TRBV5-1; j_gene: TRBJ1-3
CDR3nt: TGTGCCAGCAGCTTAAATGGGCCATCTGGGGCCAACGTCCTGACTTTC; CDR3aa: CASSLNGPSGANVLTF; d_gene: NA; v_gene: TRBV13; j_gene: TRBJ2-6
CDR3nt: TGTGCCATCAGAGCCGGACAGGAGTACACCGGGGAGCTGTTTTTT; CDR3aa: CAIRAGQEYTGELFF; d_gene: TRBD1; v_gene: TRBV10-3; j_gene: TRBJ2-2
CDR3nt: TGTGCCAGCAGTTCCCTTTCTAGCAATCAGCCCCAGCATTTT; CDR3aa: CASSSLSSNQPQHF; d_gene: NA; v_gene: TRBV6-5; j_gene: TRBJ1-5
CDR3nt: TGTGCCAGCAGCTGGGGGGTCACTGAAGCTTTCTTT; CDR3aa: CASSWGVTEAFF; d_gene: NA; v_gene: TRBV5-4; j_gene: TRBJ1-1
CDR3nt: TGTGCCAGCGGGACACCCGTCTCCTACGAGCAGTACTTC; CDR3aa: CASGTPVSYEQYF; d_gene: NA; v_gene: TRBV2; j_gene: TRBJ2-7
CDR3nt: TGTGCCAGCAGCTCTGTGGGCAGGGCCCTAAATGAGCAGTTCTTC; CDR3aa: CASSSVGRALNEQFF; d_gene: NA; v_gene: TRBV5-4; j_gene: TRBJ2-1
CDR3nt: TGCGCCAGCAGCCAAGACCCCTCAGGCGCCTATGGCTACACCTTC; CDR3aa: CASSQDPSGAYGYTF; d_gene: NA; v_gene: TRBV4-1; j_gene: TRBJ1-2
CDR3nt: TGTGCCAGCAGCTTAGTTGCGGTAACCTACGAGCAGTACTTC; CDR3aa: CASSLVAVTYEQYF; d_gene: NA; v_gene: TRBV7-8; j_gene: TRBJ2-7
CDR3nt: TGTGCCAGCAGCCTCGGTTCACCCCTCCACTTT; CDR3aa: CASSLGSPLHF; d_gene: NA; v_gene: TRBV14; j_gene: TRBJ1-6
CDR3nt: TGTGCCAGCAGCTTAGCACACATCTATGGCTACACCTTC; CDR3aa: CASSLAHIYGYTF; d_gene: NA; v_gene: TRBV7-9; j_gene: TRBJ1-2
CDR3nt: TGTGCCAGTACTCCACAGGGGGCTCGTGGAGGCTACACCTTC; CDR3aa: CASTPQGARGGYTF; d_gene: TRBD1; v_gene: TRBV19; j_gene: TRBJ1-2
CDR3nt: TGTGCCACCAGCAGTAGTTTCGGGGGAAGTCAGCCCCAGCATTTT; CDR3aa: CATSSSFGGSQPQHF; d_gene: NA; v_gene: TRBV15; j_gene: TRBJ1-5
CDR3nt: TGTGCCAGCAGCGGTGTAGCGGGAGTCGGGCGCGAGCAGTTCTTC; CDR3aa: CASSGVAGVGREQFF; d_gene: TRBD2; v_gene: TRBV6-1; j_gene: TRBJ2-1
CDR3nt: TGTGCCAGCCCCTTTGGGGCCGACCTTAACTATGGCTACACCTTC; CDR3aa: CASPFGADLNYGYTF; d_gene: NA; v_gene: TRBV13; j_gene: TRBJ1-2
CDR3nt: TGTGCCAGCAGCCACGACAGTCCAACTAATGAAAAACTGTTTTTT; CDR3aa: CASSHDSPTNEKLFF; d_gene: NA; v_gene: TRBV5-4; j_gene: TRBJ1-4
CDR3nt: TGTGCCAGCAGCTTGGTCCGGACACCGCACGAGCAGTACTTC; CDR3aa: CASSLVRTPHEQYF; d_gene: NA; v_gene: TRBV5-8; j_gene: TRBJ2-7
CDR3nt: TGTGCTAGTGGCTTGGGCGGGCCTTCCTACGAGCAGTACTTC; CDR3aa: CASGLGGPSYEQYF; d_gene: NA; v_gene: TRBV12-5; j_gene: TRBJ2-7
CDR3nt: TGTGCCAGCACCCGCAGGGGAGTCTACGAGCAGTACTTC; CDR3aa: CASTRRGVYEQYF; d_gene: NA; v_gene: TRBV7-8; j_gene: TRBJ2-7
CDR3nt: TGTGCCAGCAGCGTTTTAACGGACTATGGCTACACCTTC; CDR3aa: CASSVLTDYGYTF; d_gene: NA; v_gene: TRBV9; j_gene: TRBJ1-2
CDR3nt: TGTGCCAGCAGCTTGGACGGGACAGGGAATGGCTACACCTTC; CDR3aa: CASSLDGTGNGYTF; d_gene: TRBD1; v_gene: TRBV5-4; j_gene: TRBJ1-2
CDR3nt: TGCGCCAGCAGCCAAGATGGGGGGGGTCTGCCGTTGTACAATGAGCAGTTCTTC; CDR3aa: CASSQDGGGLPLYNEQFF; d_gene: TRBD2; v_gene: TRBV4-1; j_gene: TRBJ2-1